A single count supports the clone carrying this TCR beta chain. The data belong to a study of T cell changes during pregnancy in multiple sclerosis. Method: immunoSEQ multiplex PCR; TCRdb's copy keeps in-frame clones and lacks some. The top ten clones hold 2.5% to 3% of a sample with about 59,000 clones, 90% to 95% of them seen once. CDR3 size: 12 residues. V was pared by 5 bases and J by 15 bases, with 17 bases between. Looked up from germline, CDR1 is MNHEY and CDR2 is SMNVEV (reference sequence). The chain recombines TRBV27 with TRBJ2-1; the D gene is possibly TRBD1 (6 bases). This sample comprised CD8+ T cells from peripheral blood mononuclear cells, obtained after pregnancy. The receptor comes from a female donor with multiple sclerosis, enrolled in a pregnancy study. CDR3: CASSDTRDKWFF. The CDR3 nucleotides are TGTGCCAGCAGTGACACCCGGGACAAATGGTTCTTC.